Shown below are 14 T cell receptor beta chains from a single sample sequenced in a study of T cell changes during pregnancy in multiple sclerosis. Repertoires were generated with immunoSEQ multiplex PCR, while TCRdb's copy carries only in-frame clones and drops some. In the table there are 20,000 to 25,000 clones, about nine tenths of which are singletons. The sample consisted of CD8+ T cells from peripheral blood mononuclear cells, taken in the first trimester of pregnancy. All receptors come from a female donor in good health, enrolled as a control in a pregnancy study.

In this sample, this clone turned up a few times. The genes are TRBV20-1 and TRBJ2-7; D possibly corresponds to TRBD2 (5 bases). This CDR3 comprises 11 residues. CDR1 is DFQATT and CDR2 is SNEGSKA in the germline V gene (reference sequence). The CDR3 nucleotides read TGCAGCGTAGACGGGACCTACGAGCAGTACTTC. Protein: CSVDGTYEQYF.

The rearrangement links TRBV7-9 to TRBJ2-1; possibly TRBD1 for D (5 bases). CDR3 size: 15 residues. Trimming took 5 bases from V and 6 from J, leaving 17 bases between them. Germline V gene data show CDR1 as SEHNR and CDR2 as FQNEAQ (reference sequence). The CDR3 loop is CASSTMGQGLNEQFF. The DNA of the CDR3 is TGTGCCAGCAGCACTATGGGGCAGGGCCTCAATGAGCAGTTCTTC. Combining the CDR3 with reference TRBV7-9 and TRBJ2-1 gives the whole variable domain DTGVSQNPRHKITKRGQNVTFRCDPISEHNRLYWYRQTLGQGPEFLTYFQNEAQLEKSRLLSDRFSAERPKGSFSTLEIQRTEQGDSAMYLCASSTMGQGLNEQFFGPGTRLTVL.

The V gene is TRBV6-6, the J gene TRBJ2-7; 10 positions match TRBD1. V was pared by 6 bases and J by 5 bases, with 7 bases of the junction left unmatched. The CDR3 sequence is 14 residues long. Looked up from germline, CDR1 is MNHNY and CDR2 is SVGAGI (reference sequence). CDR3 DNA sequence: TGTGCCAGCAGGGCCGGGACAGGGGTCCACGAGCAGTACTTC. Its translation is CASRAGTGVHEQYF.

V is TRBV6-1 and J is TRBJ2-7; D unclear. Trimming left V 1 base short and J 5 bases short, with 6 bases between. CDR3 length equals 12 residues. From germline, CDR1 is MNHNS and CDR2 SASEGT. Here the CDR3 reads CASSEVRDEQYF. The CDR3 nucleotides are TGTGCCAGCAGTGAAGTTAGAGACGAGCAGTACTTC.

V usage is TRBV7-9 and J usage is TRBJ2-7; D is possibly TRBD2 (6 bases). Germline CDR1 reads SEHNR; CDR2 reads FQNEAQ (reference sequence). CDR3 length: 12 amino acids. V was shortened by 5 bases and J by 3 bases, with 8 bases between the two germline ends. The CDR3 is CASSDGSYEQYF. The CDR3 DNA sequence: TGTGCCAGCAGCGACGGGAGCTACGAGCAGTACTTC.

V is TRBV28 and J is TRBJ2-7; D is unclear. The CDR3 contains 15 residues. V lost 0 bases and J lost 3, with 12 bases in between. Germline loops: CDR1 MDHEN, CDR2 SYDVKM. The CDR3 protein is CASSLWGTENYEQYF. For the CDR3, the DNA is TGTGCCAGCAGTTTATGGGGTACAGAGAACTACGAGCAGTACTTC.

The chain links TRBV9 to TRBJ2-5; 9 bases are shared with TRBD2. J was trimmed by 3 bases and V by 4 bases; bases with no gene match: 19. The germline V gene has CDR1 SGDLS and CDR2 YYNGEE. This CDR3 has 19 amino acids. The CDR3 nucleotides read TGTGCCAGCAGCCCCCTGGGGGGGATAGCGGGGGCCCGTAAAGAGACCCAGTACTTC. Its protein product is CASSPLGGIAGARKETQYF.

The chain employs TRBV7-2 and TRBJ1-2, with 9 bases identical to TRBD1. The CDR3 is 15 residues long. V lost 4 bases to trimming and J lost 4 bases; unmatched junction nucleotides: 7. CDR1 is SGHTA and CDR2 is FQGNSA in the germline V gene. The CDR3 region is CASSSSGTGLYGYTF. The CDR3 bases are TGTGCCAGCAGCTCCTCCGGGACAGGGCTCTATGGCTACACCTTC.

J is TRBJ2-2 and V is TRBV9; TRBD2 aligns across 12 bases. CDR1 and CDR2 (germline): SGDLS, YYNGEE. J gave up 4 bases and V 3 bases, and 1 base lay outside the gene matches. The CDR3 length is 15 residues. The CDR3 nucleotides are TGTGCCAGCAGCGCTAGCGGGGGGGTCACCGGGGAGCTGTTTTTT. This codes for CASSASGGVTGELFF.

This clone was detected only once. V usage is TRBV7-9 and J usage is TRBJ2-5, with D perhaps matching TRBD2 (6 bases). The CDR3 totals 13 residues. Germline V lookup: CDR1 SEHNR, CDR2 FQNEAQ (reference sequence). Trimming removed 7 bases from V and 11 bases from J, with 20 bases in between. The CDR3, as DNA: TGTGCCAGCACCCCCACCGCCTCGGGGGAGCAGTACTTC. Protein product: CASTPTASGEQYF.

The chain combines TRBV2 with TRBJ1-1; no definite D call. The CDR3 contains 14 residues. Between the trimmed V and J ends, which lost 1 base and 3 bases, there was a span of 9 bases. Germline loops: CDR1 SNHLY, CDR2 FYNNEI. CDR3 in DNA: TGTGCCAGCAGTGAAGGGGCTATGGACACTGAAGCTTTCTTT. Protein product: CASSEGAMDTEAFF.

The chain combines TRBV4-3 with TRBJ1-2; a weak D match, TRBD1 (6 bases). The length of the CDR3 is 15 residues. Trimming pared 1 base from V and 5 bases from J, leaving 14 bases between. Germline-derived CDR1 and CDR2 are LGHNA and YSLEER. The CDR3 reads CASSQGPGGGYGYTF. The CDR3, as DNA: TGCGCCAGCAGCCAAGGACCGGGGGGCGGTTATGGCTACACCTTC.

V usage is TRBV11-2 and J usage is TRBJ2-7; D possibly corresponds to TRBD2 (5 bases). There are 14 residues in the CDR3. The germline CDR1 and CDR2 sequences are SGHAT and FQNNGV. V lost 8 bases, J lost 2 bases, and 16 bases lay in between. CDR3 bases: TGTGCCAGCGCCCCAGGAGGCAGCCCCTACGAGCAGTACTTC. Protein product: CASAPGGSPYEQYF.

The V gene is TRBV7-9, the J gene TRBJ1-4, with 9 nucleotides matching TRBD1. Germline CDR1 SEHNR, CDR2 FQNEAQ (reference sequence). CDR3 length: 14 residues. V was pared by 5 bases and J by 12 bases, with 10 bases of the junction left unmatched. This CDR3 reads CASSPGQGPEQLFF. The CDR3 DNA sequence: TGTGCCAGCAGCCCGGGACAGGGTCCAGAACAACTGTTTTTT.